These 2 T cell receptor beta chains originate from one sample sequenced in a study of blood T cells in healthy people across ages. Combining a sample-barcoded 5' primer with a J-beta primer mix, a second PCR ran for about 6 to 12 cycles. A single record per CDR3 protein comes from TCRdb applying MiXCR to the 5' RACE reads. This sample has around 940,000 distinct CDR3 sequences, with roughly 50% found just once. Sequenced: blood. All receptors come from a woman aged 55-75 years in good health.

The chain employs TRBV6-6 and TRBJ2-4; TRBD2 agrees at 14 bases. The DNA end is a closer match to TRBJ2-7, so the J assignment may be wrong. The CDR3 length is 16 residues. Germline V CDR1 and CDR2: MNHNY, SVGAGI (reference sequence). The CDR3 sequence: CASSSDAGTSGSEQYF. The CDR3 nucleotides are TGTGCCAGCAGCTCTGACGCCGGGACTAGCGGGAGCGAGCAGTACTTC.

The CDR3 protein is CASTDSVIPYEQYF. In DNA, the CDR3 is TGTGCCAGCACCGACTCAGTAATCCCGTACGAGCAGTACTTC. The rearrangement links TRBV25-1 to TRBJ2-7, with D unclear. Germline loops: CDR1 MGHDK, CDR2 SYGVNS. V lost 7 bases, J lost 4 bases, and 17 bases lay in between. The CDR3 totals 14 residues.